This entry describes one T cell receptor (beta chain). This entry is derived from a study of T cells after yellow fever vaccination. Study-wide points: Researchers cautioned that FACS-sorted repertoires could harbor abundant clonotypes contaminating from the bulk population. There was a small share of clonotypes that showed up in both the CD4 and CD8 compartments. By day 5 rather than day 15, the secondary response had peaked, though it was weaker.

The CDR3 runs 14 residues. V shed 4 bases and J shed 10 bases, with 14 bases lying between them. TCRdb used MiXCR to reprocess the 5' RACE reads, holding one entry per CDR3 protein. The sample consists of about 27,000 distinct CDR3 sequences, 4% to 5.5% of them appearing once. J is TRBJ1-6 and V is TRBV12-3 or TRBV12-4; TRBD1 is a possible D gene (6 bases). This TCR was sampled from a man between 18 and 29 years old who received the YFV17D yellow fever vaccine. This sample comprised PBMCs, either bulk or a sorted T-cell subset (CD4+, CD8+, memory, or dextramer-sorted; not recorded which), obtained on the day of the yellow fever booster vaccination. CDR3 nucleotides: TGTGCCAGCAGTTCCAACAGGGTTCACTCACCCCTCCACTTT. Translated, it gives CASSSNRVHSPLHF.